The present entry profiles one T cell receptor (beta chain) with its context. As yet, its antigen is unknown. Trimming pared 6 bases from V and 6 bases from J, leaving 17 bases between. Germline CDR1 and CDR2: LNHDA and SQIVND (reference sequence). The CDR3 consists of 14 residues. Using RNA template, CDR3s of TCR alpha and beta were amplified with iRepertoire arm-PCR. For one-step reverse transcription and amplification, about 90-400 ng of tissue mRNA or PBMC total RNA was used. Using its own MiXCR run on the multiplex PCR reads, TCRdb lists one record per CDR3 protein. The sample has about 380,000 distinct CDR3 sequences, 41% seen once. This sample was taken from a study of glioma-infiltrating T cells. On the study more broadly: Target coverage was about 4.5- to 11-fold for roughly one million blood T cells.

Study findings and constraints: Gliomas, especially low-grade, showed above-expected tissue-blood divergence; non-neoplastic patients showed below. Patients with low tissue-blood divergence carried a signature set of shared blood CDR3 motifs.

The origin of this receptor is a human donor with low-grade glioma or glioblastoma, undergoing nonglioma brain surgery, or in good health (not recorded which). The sequenced material came from glioma tissue, nonneoplastic brain tissue, or PBMCs (not recorded which). The V and J genes are TRBV19 and TRBJ1-1; no clear D. CDR3 nucleotide sequence: TGTGCCAGTAGCGTGACCCCTAAAGGAGCTGAAGCTTTCTTT. The encoded protein is CASSVTPKGAEAFF.